Below are 17 T cell receptor beta chains sequenced from a single sample in a study of siplizumab effects on memory and regulatory T cells. TCRdb's copy holds only in-frame clones and misses some; the assay was immunoSEQ multiplex PCR. The sample lists fewer than 110,000 clones, around 90% occurring once. The sample consisted of non-Treg CD4+ T cells sorted from blood. Every receptor here comes from a human donor in good health.

J is TRBJ2-1 and V is TRBV9; TRBD2 matches 8 bases. With 6 bases clipped from V and 7 bases from J, the junction kept 15 bases outside the gene matches. The length of the CDR3 is 16 residues. Germline V gene sequence: CDR1 SGDLS, CDR2 YYNGEE. The CDR3 loop reads CASTPSPSGFLNEQFF. Written as DNA, the CDR3 is TGTGCCAGCACCCCCTCCCCTAGCGGGTTTTTAAATGAGCAGTTCTTC.

J is TRBJ2-7 and V is TRBV11-3, with 10 bases fitting TRBD2. The CDR3 is 15 amino acids. The V segment lost 3 bases and the J segment 3 bases; nucleotides outside the gene matches: 5. Germline CDR1 and CDR2: SGHNT and YENEEA. The CDR3 nucleotides are TGTGCCAGCAGCTTCAAGCGGGAGGGCCTCTACGAGCAGTACTTC. Its protein product is CASSFKREGLYEQYF.

The chain combines TRBV11-1 with TRBJ2-7; the D call may be TRBD1 or TRBD2 (5 bases each). The CDR3 has 12 amino acids. Trimming removed 5 bases at V and 4 bases at J, with 9 bases between. Germline CDR1 SGHAT, CDR2 FQDESV (reference sequence). The CDR3 here is CASSGDGYEQYF. DNA of the CDR3: TGTGCCAGCAGCGGGGACGGATACGAGCAGTACTTC.

The V and J genes are TRBV9 and TRBJ2-1, with 7 bases lining up with TRBD2. Germline V CDR1 and CDR2: SGDLS, YYNGEE. The V gene end was trimmed by 5 bases and the J gene end by 0 bases; junction bases not matched to a gene: 8. The CDR3 has 16 residues. The CDR3 DNA is TGTGCCAGCAGGCCGCGGGAGTTCGGCTCCTACAATGAGCAGTTCTTC. Its protein is CASRPREFGSYNEQFF.

The rearrangement joins TRBV7-2 to TRBJ2-1; 9 bases are a match to TRBD2. CDR1 is SGHTA, CDR2 FQGNSA, per germline. The CDR3 covers 15 residues. Trimming at V came to 1 base and at J to 4 bases, leaving 2 bases not matched to a gene. The CDR3 protein is CASSLGGLAYNEQFF. In DNA, the CDR3 is TGTGCCAGCAGCTTAGGGGGACTAGCTTACAATGAGCAGTTCTTC. Looking up the rest from reference TRBV7-2 and TRBJ2-1 gives the full variable domain: GAGVSQSPSNKVTEKGKDVELRCDPISGHTALYWYRQSLGQGLEFLIYFQGNSAPDKSGLPSDRFSAERTGGSVSTLTIQRTQQEDSAVYLCASSLGGLAYNEQFFGPGTRLTVL.

The chain uses TRBV27 and TRBJ2-3; D is unresolved. The length of the CDR3 is 12 residues. Trimming shortened V by 2 bases and J by 5 bases, and 5 bases separated the two germline ends. CDR1 and CDR2 (germline): MNHEY, SMNVEV (reference sequence). CDR3 sequence reads: CASSLLGDTQYF. The CDR3 DNA reads as TGTGCCAGCAGTTTACTAGGAGATACGCAGTATTTT.

The chain uses TRBV10-3 and TRBJ1-6; D may be TRBD1 (6 bases). V lost 3 bases and J lost 5, with 8 bases in between. This CDR3 comprises 14 residues. CDR1 ENHRY and CDR2 SYGVKD come from the germline V gene. The CDR3: CAISDRTDNSPLHF. Here the CDR3 DNA reads TGTGCCATCAGTGACCGGACAGATAATTCACCCCTCCACTTT.

The CDR3 bases are TGTGCCAGCAGCTTTTCGCCCGGGGAGCTGTTTTTT. Protein: CASSFSPGELFF. The J gene is TRBJ2-2, the V gene TRBV5-6; no reliable D call. This CDR3 spans 12 amino acids. Trimming pared 2 bases from V and 6 bases from J, leaving 5 bases between. Germline-derived CDR1 and CDR2 are SGHDT and YYEEEE.

This rearrangement joins TRBV6-5 to TRBJ2-1; no firm D call. The CDR3 is made up of 13 amino acids. Germline V gene data show CDR1 as MNHEY and CDR2 as SVGAGI. V was cut by 0 bases and J by 6 bases, with 6 bases left in between. CDR3 nucleotides: TGTGCCAGCAGTTACTCGATATTCAATGAGCAGTTCTTC. The encoded protein is CASSYSIFNEQFF.

J is TRBJ1-4 and V is TRBV15; D remains ambiguous. The germline gives CDR1 LNHNV, CDR2 YYDKDF (reference sequence). The CDR3 contains 16 residues. Trimming cost V 0 bases and J 0 bases, with 8 bases left between them. Here the CDR3 reads CATSRDLLATNEKLFF. CDR3 in DNA: TGTGCCACCAGCAGAGATTTGTTAGCAACTAATGAAAAACTGTTTTTT. The variable domain in full, completed from reference TRBV15 and TRBJ1-4, reads DAMVIQNPRYQVTQFGKPVTLSCSQTLNHNVMYWYQQKSSQAPKLLFHYYDKDFNNEADTPDNFQSRRPNTSFCFLDIRSPGLGDTAMYLCATSRDLLATNEKLFFGSGTQLSVL.

Only a few counts were recorded for this clone. The chain joins TRBV15 to TRBJ1-1, with TRBD1 matching 8 bases. There are 13 residues in the CDR3. The J segment lost 4 bases and the V segment lost 6 bases, leaving 4 bases of the junction unmatched. From germline, CDR1 is LNHNV and CDR2 YYDKDF (reference sequence). The CDR3 region has the DNA TGTGCCACCAGGGGACAGGCGGGCACTGAAGCTTTCTTT. Amino acid sequence: CATRGQAGTEAFF. Using reference TRBV15 and TRBJ1-1 for the parts outside the CDR3, the full variable domain is DAMVIQNPRYQVTQFGKPVTLSCSQTLNHNVMYWYQQKSSQAPKLLFHYYDKDFNNEADTPDNFQSRRPNTSFCFLDIRSPGLGDTAMYLCATRGQAGTEAFFGQGTRLTVV.

The chain carries TRBV29-1 and TRBJ2-7, with a possible D match to TRBD1 (6 bases). The CDR3 is 12 residues long. Deletions cut 6 bases from V and 5 bases from J, with 14 bases between. Germline V gene sequence: CDR1 SQVTM, CDR2 ANQGSEA. CDR3 amino acids: CSVETGSHEQYF. For the CDR3, the DNA is TGCAGCGTCGAGACAGGTTCTCACGAGCAGTACTTC.

The V gene is TRBV5-1, the J gene TRBJ2-1; possibly TRBD2 for D (6 bases). Trimming removed 0 bases from V and 5 bases from J, with 12 bases in between. Germline V CDR1 and CDR2: SGHRS, YFSETQ. This CDR3 has 15 amino acids. This CDR3 is CASSLAGAGHNEQFF. The CDR3, as DNA: TGCGCCAGCAGCTTGGCGGGAGCCGGGCACAATGAGCAGTTCTTC.

This clone has a single count. The rearrangement joins TRBV5-6 to TRBJ2-1; D might be TRBD2 (5 bases). The germline V gene has CDR1 SGHDT and CDR2 YYEEEE. The CDR3 has 15 residues. Trimming pared 2 bases from V and 0 bases from J, leaving 9 bases between. CDR3 region: CASSFGKSSYNEQFF. In DNA form, the CDR3 reads TGTGCCAGCAGCTTCGGGAAGAGCTCCTACAATGAGCAGTTCTTC.

The V gene is TRBV23-1, the J gene TRBJ1-5; D unresolved. TRBV23-1 is filed as an ORF, its function uncertain. Trimming left V 4 bases short and J 7 bases short, with 14 bases between. There are 14 residues in the CDR3. The CDR3 coding sequence is TGCGCCAGCAGTCGGGTGGTGGTACGGCAGCCCCAGCATTTT. Translated: CASSRVVVRQPQHF.

The chain carries TRBV12-5 and TRBJ2-2; 11 bases agree with TRBD1. The V gene end was trimmed by 3 bases and the J gene end by 7 bases; junction bases not matched to a gene: 4. The CDR3 is 15 amino acids. Germline V CDR1 and CDR2: LGHNT, FRNRAP. In DNA form, the CDR3 reads TGTGCTAGTGGTTTAGGACAGGGGGCGCACGGGGAGCTGTTTTTT. This encodes CASGLGQGAHGELFF.

This clone showed up just a few times. The gene calls are TRBV5-1 and TRBJ2-6, with D possibly matching TRBD1 (5 bases). Between the trimmed V and J ends, which lost 5 bases and 0 bases, there was a span of 9 bases. The germline CDR1 and CDR2 sequences are SGHRS and YFSETQ. This CDR3 spans 15 amino acids. As DNA, the CDR3 is TGCGCCAGCAGGTTGACAGACTCTGGGGCCAACGTCCTGACTTTC. Amino acid sequence: CASRLTDSGANVLTF.